A selection of T cell receptor beta chains follows, all from one sample in a study of PD-1 blockade in classical Hodgkin lymphoma. Profiled with immunoSEQ multiplex PCR; TCRdb holds only in-frame clones, not every one. The sample shows some 96,000 clones, roughly 90% of them seen only once. This specimen was peripheral blood mononuclear cells (PBMCs), taken at baseline. The receptors shown here come from a human donor with classical Hodgkin lymphoma. Both conserved end residues are part of each CDR3. D genes are given only for firm matches. Rows give clone size only sometimes, using once, few, many, or a class for an expanded clone.

>.|TRBJ2-6|.|TRBV2
CASSEVDSGANVLTF
TGTGCCAGCAGTGAAGTGGACTCTGGGGCCAACGTCCTGACTTTC
>.|TRBJ1-6|.|TRBV6-6
CASSHFWGDTNSPLHF
TGTGCCAGCAGTCACTTTTGGGGGGACACTAATTCACCCCTCCACTTT
>.|TRBJ1-1|TRBD1|TRBV27
CASSSHWTGRITEAFF
TGTGCCAGCAGTTCTCACTGGACAGGGAGAATCACTGAAGCTTTCTTT
>.|TRBJ2-7|.|TRBV11-2
CASSQGIPYEQYF
TGTGCCAGCAGCCAGGGGATACCCTACGAGCAGTACTTC
>.|TRBJ2-1|.|TRBV6-1
CASSPGGRALNEQFF
TGTGCCAGCTCACCCGGGGGCAGGGCTCTCAATGAGCAGTTCTTC
>.|TRBJ2-7|TRBD1|TRBV9
CASSSSGGSSYEQYF
TGTGCCAGCAGCTCTTCAGGGGGATCCTCCTACGAGCAGTACTTC
>.|TRBJ2-7|.|TRBV6-4
CASSVGQRAEPSYEQYF
TGTGCCAGCAGTGTCGGTCAGCGGGCGGAACCCTCCTACGAGCAGTACTTC
>.|TRBJ2-2|.|TRBV19
CARQGCYNTGELFF
TGTGCCAGACAGGGTTGTTATAACACCGGGGAGCTGTTTTTT
>.|TRBJ1-2|.|TRBV6-5
CASSPTGGPYYGYTF
TGTGCCAGCAGTCCAACTGGGGGCCCCTACTATGGCTACACCTTC
>.|TRBJ1-2|TRBD1|TRBV30
CAWSGTGFFGYTF
TGTGCCTGGAGTGGGACAGGGTTCTTTGGCTACACCTTC
>.|TRBJ1-2|TRBD1|TRBV9
CASSVAGQGIKTIYGYTF
TGTGCCAGCAGCGTAGCGGGACAGGGGATAAAAACTATCTATGGCTACACCTTC
>once|TRBJ2-3|TRBD2|TRBV9
CASSVGASGGTDTQYF
TGTGCCAGCAGCGTAGGGGCTAGCGGGGGCACAGATACGCAGTATTTT
>once|TRBJ1-1|.|TRBV30
CAWTPAPNTEAFF
TGTGCCTGGACCCCGGCGCCTAACACTGAAGCTTTCTTT
>.|TRBJ2-6|.|TRBV6-4
CASSDSWGAGANVLTF
TGTGCCAGCAGTGACTCGTGGGGGGCAGGGGCCAACGTCCTGACTTTC
>.|TRBJ2-2|TRBD2|TRBV27
CASSFLAGVTGELFF
TGTGCCAGCAGTTTTTTAGCGGGGGTCACCGGGGAGCTGTTTTTT
>.|TRBJ2-3|.|TRBV27
CASSLSSIQWLGTDTQYF
TGTGCCAGCAGTTTATCTAGTATACAGTGGTTGGGCACAGATACGCAGTATTTT
>.|TRBJ2-6|.|TRBV7-9
CASTLLQASSGANVLTF
TGTGCCAGCACCTTACTGCAGGCCTCCTCTGGGGCCAACGTCCTGACTTTC
>.|TRBJ1-3|.|TRBV5-1
CASSLGQATGNTIYF
TGCGCCAGCAGCTTGGGGCAGGCGACGGGAAACACCATATATTTT
>.|TRBJ1-5|.|TRBV18
CASSPAEWEPQHF
TGTGCCAGCTCACCGGCTGAATGGGAGCCCCAGCATTTT
>.|TRBJ2-2|.|TRBV6-1
CASRLQGNTGELFF
TGTGCCAGCAGGCTACAGGGGAACACCGGGGAGCTGTTTTTT
>once|TRBJ1-2|TRBD1|TRBV19
CASSILDRANYGYTF
TGTGCCAGTAGTATTTTGGACAGGGCAAACTATGGCTACACCTTC
>.|TRBJ2-1|.|TRBV6-4
CASSDSGGLTYNEQFF
TGTGCCAGCAGTGACTCGGGGGGCCTCACCTACAATGAGCAGTTCTTC
>.|TRBJ2-7|TRBD2|TRBV10-2
CASSALAGPGYEQYF
TGCGCCAGCAGTGCCTTAGCGGGGCCCGGCTACGAGCAGTACTTC
>.|TRBJ1-1|.|TRBV10-3
CAIRRAESTEAFF
TGTGCCATCCGTCGGGCTGAGAGCACTGAAGCTTTCTTT
>.|TRBJ2-7|TRBD2|TRBV5-1
CASSLVGLAGGTEQYF
TGCGCCAGCAGCTTGGTTGGTCTAGCGGGAGGCACCGAGCAGTACTTC
>.|TRBJ1-5|.|TRBV6-1
CASSEDRRGWPQHF
TGTGCCAGCAGTGAAGATAGACGGGGTTGGCCCCAGCATTTT
>.|TRBJ2-1|TRBD2|TRBV9
CASSVFGTTLGDEQFF
TGTGCCAGCAGCGTTTTCGGGACTACCCTTGGTGATGAGCAGTTCTTC
>.|TRBJ2-1|TRBD2|TRBV6-6
CASGRLAGTNEQFF
TGTGCCAGCGGCCGCCTAGCGGGAACCAATGAGCAGTTCTTC
>.|TRBJ2-3|.|TRBV2
CASRGVADTQYF
TGTGCCAGCAGGGGAGTAGCAGATACGCAGTATTTT
>.|TRBJ1-3|.|TRBV18
CASSPFSRSRVDTIYF
TGTGCCAGCTCACCTTTTTCTCGGTCAAGAGTGGACACCATATATTTT
>.|TRBJ2-7|TRBD2|TRBV28
CASSLSKKLLAGGPLEQYF
TGTGCCAGCAGTTTATCAAAAAAATTACTAGCGGGAGGGCCTTTAGAGCAGTACTTC
>.|TRBJ2-5|TRBD2|TRBV29-1
CSVETSGSYQETQYF
TGCAGCGTTGAAACTAGCGGGAGCTACCAAGAGACCCAGTACTTC
>.|TRBJ2-1|TRBD1|TRBV30
CAWGKRGLSYNEQFF
TGTGCCTGGGGAAAAAGGGGGCTCTCCTACAATGAGCAGTTCTTC
>.|TRBJ1-2|.|TRBV7-2
CASSLSRAYYGYTF
TGTGCCAGCAGCTTGTCCAGGGCTTACTATGGCTACACCTTC
>.|TRBJ1-5|.|TRBV27
CATGSGPQHF
TGTGCCACCGGTTCGGGGCCCCAGCATTTT
>.|TRBJ2-3|.|TRBV10-1
CASGVGTDTQYF
TGCGCCAGCGGAGTAGGCACAGATACGCAGTATTTT
>.|TRBJ1-1|.|TRBV28
CASSPRGHLNTEAFF
TGTGCCAGCAGCCCGAGGGGCCATTTGAACACTGAAGCTTTCTTT
>.|TRBJ2-5|.|TRBV30
CAWSPRTLGTQYF
TGTGCCTGGAGTCCTCGGACCCTGGGGACCCAGTACTTC
>.|TRBJ2-3|.|TRBV30
CAWSVLQSRESTDTQYF
TGTGCCTGGAGTGTACTCCAATCCAGGGAAAGCACAGATACGCAGTATTTT
>.|TRBJ2-1|.|TRBV6-5
CASHGVSRDHNEQFF
TGTGCCAGCCATGGGGTTTCGCGGGACCACAATGAGCAGTTCTTC
>.|TRBJ2-5|TRBD2|TRBV6-6
CASSYPAGRDETQYF
TGTGCCAGCAGTTACCCAGCGGGGAGGGACGAGACCCAGTACTTC